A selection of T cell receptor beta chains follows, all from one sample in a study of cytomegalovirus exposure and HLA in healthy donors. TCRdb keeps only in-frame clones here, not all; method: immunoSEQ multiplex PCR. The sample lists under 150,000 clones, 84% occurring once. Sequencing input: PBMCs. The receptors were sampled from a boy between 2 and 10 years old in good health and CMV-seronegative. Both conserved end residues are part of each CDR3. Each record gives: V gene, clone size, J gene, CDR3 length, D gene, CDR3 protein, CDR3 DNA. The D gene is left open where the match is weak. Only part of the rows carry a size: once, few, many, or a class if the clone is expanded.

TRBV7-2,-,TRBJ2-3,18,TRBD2,CASSVSWVPSGSPDTQYF,TGTGCCAGCAGCGTATCTTGGGTTCCTAGCGGGAGCCCAGATACGCAGTATTTT
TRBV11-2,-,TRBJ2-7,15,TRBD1,CASSSVRQGAYEQYF,TGTGCCAGCAGCTCAGTGAGACAGGGGGCCTACGAGCAGTACTTC
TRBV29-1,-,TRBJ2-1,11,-,CSVERNLEQFF,TGCAGCGTTGAGCGCAACCTTGAGCAGTTCTTC
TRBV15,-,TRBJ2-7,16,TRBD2,CATSRASGGLTYEQYF,TGTGCCACCAGCAGGGCTAGCGGGGGGCTCACCTACGAGCAGTACTTC
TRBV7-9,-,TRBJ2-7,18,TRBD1,CASSFLGKGTGNVYEQYF,TGTGCCAGCAGCTTCCTAGGAAAAGGGACAGGGAATGTCTACGAGCAGTACTTC
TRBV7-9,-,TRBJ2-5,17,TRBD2,CSSSLFPPSGGLETQYF,TGTTCCAGCAGCTTATTCCCCCCTAGCGGGGGGTTAGAGACCCAGTACTTC
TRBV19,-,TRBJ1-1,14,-,CASSPQVLDTEAFF,TGTGCCAGTAGTCCACAGGTATTGGACACTGAAGCTTTCTTT
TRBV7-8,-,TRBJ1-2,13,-,CASSLGPTVLYTF,TGTGCCAGCAGCTTAGGGCCGACAGTTCTCTACACCTTC
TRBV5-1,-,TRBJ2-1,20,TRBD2,CASSLSGLAGVTSSYNEQFF,TGCGCCAGCAGCTTGTCCGGACTAGCGGGGGTTACGAGCTCCTACAATGAGCAGTTCTTC
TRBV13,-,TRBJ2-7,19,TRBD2,CASRITGLAGGSSSYEQYF,TGTGCCAGCCGAATCACCGGACTAGCGGGGGGGTCTTCCTCCTACGAGCAGTACTTC
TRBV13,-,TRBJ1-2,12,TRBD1,CASRGQASGYTF,TGTGCCAGCAGGGGACAGGCGAGCGGCTACACCTTC
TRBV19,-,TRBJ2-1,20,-,CASSIESLRYSHNSDNEQFF,TGTGCCAGTAGTATAGAATCTCTAAGGTACTCCCACAATAGCGACAATGAGCAGTTCTTC
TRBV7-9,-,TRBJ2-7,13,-,CSSSLPHSYEQYF,TGTTCCAGCAGCTTACCTCATAGCTACGAGCAGTACTTC
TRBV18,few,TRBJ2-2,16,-,CASSPLRGLDTGELFF,TGTGCCAGCTCACCACTCCGGGGATTGGACACCGGGGAGCTGTTTTTT
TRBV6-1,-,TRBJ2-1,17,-,CASSGIWSIANDNEQFF,TGTGCCAGCAGTGGGATTTGGAGCATCGCTAACGACAATGAGCAGTTCTTC
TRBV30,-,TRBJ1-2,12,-,CAWSVGQFGYTF,TGTGCCTGGAGTGTTGGACAGTTTGGCTACACCTTC
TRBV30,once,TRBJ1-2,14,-,CAWILRGRVGGYTF,TGTGCCTGGATATTAAGAGGCAGGGTGGGTGGCTACACCTTC
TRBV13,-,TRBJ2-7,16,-,CASSLGLGVESYEQYF,TGTGCCAGCAGCTTAGGCCTAGGGGTCGAATCCTACGAGCAGTACTTC
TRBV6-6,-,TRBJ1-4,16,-,CASSSIQGQWNEKLFF,TGTGCCAGCAGTTCCATACAGGGCCAGTGGAATGAAAAACTGTTTTTT
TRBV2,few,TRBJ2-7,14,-,CASGRGSLGPEQYF,TGTGCCAGCGGCCGGGGTAGCTTAGGCCCGGAGCAGTACTTC
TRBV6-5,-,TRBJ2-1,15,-,CASSVTQGGYNEQFF,TGTGCCAGCAGTGTAACACAGGGTGGGTACAATGAGCAGTTCTTC
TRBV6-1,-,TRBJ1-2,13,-,CASRPIPETASTF,TGTGCCAGCAGGCCAATCCCCGAGACAGCAAGCACCTTC
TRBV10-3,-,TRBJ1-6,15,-,CAISTGPRTHSPLHF,TGTGCCATCAGTACAGGCCCGCGAACACATTCACCCCTCCACTTT
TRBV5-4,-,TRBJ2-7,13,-,CASSRGSSYEQYF,TGTGCCAGCAGCCGAGGGTCTTCCTACGAGCAGTACTTC
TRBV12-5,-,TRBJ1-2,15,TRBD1,CASGLEYRGGYGYTF,TGTGCTAGTGGTTTGGAGTACAGGGGGGGCTATGGCTACACCTTC
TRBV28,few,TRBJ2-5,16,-,CASSLYRGLAQETQYF,TGTGCCAGCAGTTTATATCGGGGACTTGCCCAAGAGACCCAGTACTTC
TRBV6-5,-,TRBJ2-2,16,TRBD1,CASSSRDRGRTGELFF,TGTGCCAGCAGTTCCCGGGACAGGGGAAGGACCGGGGAGCTGTTTTTT
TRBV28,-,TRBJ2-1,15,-,CASSLGLGDYNEQFF,TGTGCCAGCAGTTTGGGTCTAGGAGACTACAATGAGCAGTTCTTC
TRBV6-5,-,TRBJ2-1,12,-,CASSQGVDEQFF,TGTGCCAGCAGTCAAGGGGTGGATGAGCAGTTCTTC
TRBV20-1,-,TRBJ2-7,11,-,CSARAPREQYF,TGCAGTGCTAGAGCCCCCCGCGAGCAGTACTTC
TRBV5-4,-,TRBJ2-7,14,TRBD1,CASSSGTGRYEQYF,TGTGCCAGCAGCTCCGGGACAGGCCGCTACGAGCAGTACTTC
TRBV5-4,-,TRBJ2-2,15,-,CASSLLVGDTGELFF,TGTGCCAGCAGCTTGCTAGTAGGAGACACCGGGGAGCTGTTTTTT
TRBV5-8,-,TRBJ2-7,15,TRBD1,CASSLAPGGIYEQYF,TGTGCCAGCAGCTTGGCCCCAGGGGGCATCTACGAGCAGTACTTC
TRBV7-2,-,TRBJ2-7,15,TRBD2,CASSLTSGSSYEQYF,TGTGCCAGCAGTCTGACTAGCGGGAGCTCCTACGAGCAGTACTTC
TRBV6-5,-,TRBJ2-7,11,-,CASTEGYEQYF,TGTGCCAGCACGGAGGGCTACGAGCAGTACTTC
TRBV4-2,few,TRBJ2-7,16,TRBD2,CASSLTGLAGADEQYF,TGTGCCAGCAGCCTTACGGGACTAGCGGGAGCGGACGAGCAGTACTTC
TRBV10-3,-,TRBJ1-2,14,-,CAISDSPETYGYTF,TGTGCCATCAGTGATAGCCCGGAGACCTATGGCTACACCTTC
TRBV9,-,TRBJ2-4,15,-,CASSASSPTGNIQYF,TGTGCCAGCAGCGCCTCAAGCCCTACAGGGAACATTCAGTACTTC
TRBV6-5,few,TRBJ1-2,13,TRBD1,CATLGTGDYGYTF,TGTGCCACCTTGGGGACAGGAGACTATGGCTACACCTTC
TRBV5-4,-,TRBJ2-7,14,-,CASSLGAGSYEQYF,TGTGCCAGCAGCTTGGGCGCGGGCTCCTACGAGCAGTACTTC
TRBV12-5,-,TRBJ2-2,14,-,CASAMGGDTGELFF,TGTGCTAGTGCTATGGGAGGAGACACCGGGGAGCTGTTTTTT
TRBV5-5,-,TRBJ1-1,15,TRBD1,CASSPTGQGGTEAFF,TGTGCCAGCAGCCCAACGGGACAGGGAGGCACTGAAGCTTTCTTT
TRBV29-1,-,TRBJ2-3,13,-,CSVELRGTDTQYF,TGCAGCGTTGAATTGCGCGGCACAGATACGCAGTATTTT
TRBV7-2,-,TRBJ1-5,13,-,CASSLNSWWPQHF,TGTGCCAGCAGCCTAAACTCGTGGTGGCCCCAGCATTTT
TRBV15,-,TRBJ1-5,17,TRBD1,CATSRDVRDRVLQPQHF,TGTGCCACCAGCAGAGATGTACGGGACAGAGTTTTGCAGCCCCAGCATTTT
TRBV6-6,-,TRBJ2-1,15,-,CASSYRAGEVNEQFF,TGTGCCAGCAGTTATCGGGCAGGGGAAGTCAATGAGCAGTTCTTC
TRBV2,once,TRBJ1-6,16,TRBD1,CATGRQGGVDNSPLHF,TGTGCCACCGGAAGACAGGGTGGCGTTGATAATTCACCCCTCCACTTT
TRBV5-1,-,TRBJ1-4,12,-,CASSASGKKLFF,TGCGCCAGCAGCGCGTCAGGGAAAAAACTGTTTTTT
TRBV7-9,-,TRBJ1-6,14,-,CASTHGGTGSPLHF,TGTGCCAGCACCCACGGGGGTACCGGTTCACCCCTCCACTTT
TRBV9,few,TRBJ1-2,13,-,CASSRDRNYGYTF,TGTGCCAGCAGCCGCGACAGGAACTATGGCTACACCTTC
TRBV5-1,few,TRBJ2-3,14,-,CASSLLAGTDTQYF,TGCGCCAGCAGCTTGTTAGCGGGCACAGATACGCAGTATTTT
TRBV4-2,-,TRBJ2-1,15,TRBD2,CASSYGSGGDNEQFF,TGTGCCAGCAGCTACGGAAGCGGGGGAGACAATGAGCAGTTCTTC
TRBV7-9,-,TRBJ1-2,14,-,CASSLSEAVYGYTF,TGTGCCAGCAGCTTAAGCGAGGCCGTTTATGGCTACACCTTC
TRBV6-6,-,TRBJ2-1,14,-,CASTGAGINNEQFF,TGTGCCAGTACCGGAGCCGGGATTAACAATGAGCAGTTCTTC
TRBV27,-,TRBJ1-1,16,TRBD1,CASIGSLLRGYTEAFF,TGTGCCAGCATCGGGTCCCTACTCAGGGGGTACACTGAAGCTTTCTTT
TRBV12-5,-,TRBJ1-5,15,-,CASGLSGERHQPQHF,TGTGCTAGTGGTTTGTCGGGGGAGAGGCATCAGCCCCAGCATTTT